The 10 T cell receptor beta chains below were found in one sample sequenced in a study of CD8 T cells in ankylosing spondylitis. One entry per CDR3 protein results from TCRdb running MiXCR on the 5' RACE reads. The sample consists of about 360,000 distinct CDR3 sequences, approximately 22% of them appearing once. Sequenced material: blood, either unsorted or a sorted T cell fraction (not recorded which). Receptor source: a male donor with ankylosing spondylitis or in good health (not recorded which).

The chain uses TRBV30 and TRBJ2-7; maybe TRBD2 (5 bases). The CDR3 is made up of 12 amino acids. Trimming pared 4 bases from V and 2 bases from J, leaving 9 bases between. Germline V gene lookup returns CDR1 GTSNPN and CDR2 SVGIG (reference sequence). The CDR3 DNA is TGTGCCTGGACGGGTAGCGCCTACGAGCAGTACTTC. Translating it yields CAWTGSAYEQYF.

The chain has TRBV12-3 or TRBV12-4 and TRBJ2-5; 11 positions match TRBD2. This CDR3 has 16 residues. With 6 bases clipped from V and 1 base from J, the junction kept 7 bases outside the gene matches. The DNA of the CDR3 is TGTGCCAGCAGCTATCCGACTAGCGGGGTCCAAGAGACCCAGTACTTC. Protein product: CASSYPTSGVQETQYF.

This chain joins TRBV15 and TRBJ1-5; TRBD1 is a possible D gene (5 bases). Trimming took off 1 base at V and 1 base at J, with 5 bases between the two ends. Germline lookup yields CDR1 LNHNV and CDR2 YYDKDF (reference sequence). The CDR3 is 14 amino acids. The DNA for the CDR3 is TGTGCCACCAGCAGAGGACAGAGCAATCAGCCCCAGCATTTT. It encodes CATSRGQSNQPQHF.

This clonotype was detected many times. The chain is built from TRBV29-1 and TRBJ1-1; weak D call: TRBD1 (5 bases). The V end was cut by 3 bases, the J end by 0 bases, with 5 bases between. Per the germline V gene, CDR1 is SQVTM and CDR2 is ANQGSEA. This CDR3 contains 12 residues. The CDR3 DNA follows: TGCAGCGTTGAGGGGCTGAACACTGAAGCTTTCTTT. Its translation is CSVEGLNTEAFF.

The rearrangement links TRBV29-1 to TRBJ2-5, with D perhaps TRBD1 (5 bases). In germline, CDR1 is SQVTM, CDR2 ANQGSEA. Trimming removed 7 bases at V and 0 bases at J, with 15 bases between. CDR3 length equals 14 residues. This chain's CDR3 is CSAEDTRYQETQYF. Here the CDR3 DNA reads TGCAGCGCCGAGGACACGCGGTACCAAGAGACCCAGTACTTC.

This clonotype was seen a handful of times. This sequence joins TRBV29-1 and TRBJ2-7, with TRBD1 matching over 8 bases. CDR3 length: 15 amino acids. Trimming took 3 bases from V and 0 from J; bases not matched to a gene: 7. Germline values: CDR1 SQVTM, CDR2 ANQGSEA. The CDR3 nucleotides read TGCAGCGTTGACTACTTAGGACAGGGCTCCTACGAGCAGTACTTC. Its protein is CSVDYLGQGSYEQYF.

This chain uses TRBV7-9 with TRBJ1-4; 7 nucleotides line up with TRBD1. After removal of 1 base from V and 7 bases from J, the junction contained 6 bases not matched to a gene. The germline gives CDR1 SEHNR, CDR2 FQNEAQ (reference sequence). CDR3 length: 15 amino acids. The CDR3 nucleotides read TGTGCCAGCAGCTTAGGTCCAGGGGGTCGTGAAAAACTGTTTTTT. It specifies CASSLGPGGREKLFF.

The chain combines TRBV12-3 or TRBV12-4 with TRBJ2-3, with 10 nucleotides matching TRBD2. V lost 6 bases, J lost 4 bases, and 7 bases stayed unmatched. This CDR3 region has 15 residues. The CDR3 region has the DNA TGTGCCAGCAGAGACAGCGGGGGGGACGCAGATACGCAGTATTTT. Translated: CASRDSGGDADTQYF.

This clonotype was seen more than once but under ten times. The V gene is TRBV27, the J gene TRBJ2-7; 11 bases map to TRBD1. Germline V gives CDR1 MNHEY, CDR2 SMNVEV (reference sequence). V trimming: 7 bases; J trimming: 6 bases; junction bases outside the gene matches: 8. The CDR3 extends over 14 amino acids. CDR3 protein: CASKPGQGVVEQYF. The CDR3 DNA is TGTGCCAGCAAACCGGGACAGGGGGTAGTCGAGCAGTACTTC.

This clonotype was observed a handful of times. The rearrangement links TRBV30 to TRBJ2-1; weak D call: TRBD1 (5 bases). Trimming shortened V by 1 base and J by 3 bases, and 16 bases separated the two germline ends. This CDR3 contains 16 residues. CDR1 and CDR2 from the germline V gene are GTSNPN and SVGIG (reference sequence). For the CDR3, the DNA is TGTGCCTGGAGTGCCCCTGGGGCAGTCATCTACAATGAGCAGTTCTTC. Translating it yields CAWSAPGAVIYNEQFF.